Sequencing of this T cell receptor (beta chain) was carried out in a study of CD8+ T cells in alopecia areata. Study overall: Treated patients swallowed 5 to 10 mg of oral tofacitinib twice daily.

Alopecia areata patients provided lesional scalp punch biopsies and peripheral blood, both collected for the study. Reverse transcription of extracted RNA yielded cDNA, which provided the sequencing template. Measured with immunoSEQ multiplex PCR; TCRdb has only the in-frame clones, and not every one. The sample lists 160,000 or so clones, less than 75% occurring once. The CDR3 has 14 residues. CDR1 and CDR2 (germline): SGHKS, YYEKEE (reference sequence). Trimming took off 2 bases at V and 8 bases at J, with 11 bases between the two ends. The input for sequencing was CD8+ T cells sorted from blood, taken at week 0. The chain links TRBV5-5 to TRBJ1-6; no clear D. This TCR was sampled from a human donor with alopecia areata. Here the CDR3 DNA reads TGTGCCAGCAGCTTAGATCTGCCAGATTCACCCCTCCACTTT. Protein sequence: CASSLDLPDSPLHF.